This TCR beta chain stems from a study of cytomegalovirus exposure and HLA in healthy donors. Overall study: Most donors, around 81% of 350 to 450 genotyped, fell in the Caucasian-associated ancestry cluster.

The CDR3 runs to 13 residues. Germline V gene data show CDR1 as SQVTM and CDR2 as ANQGSEA. The V gene end was trimmed by 8 bases and the J gene end by 10 bases; junction bases not matched to a gene: 12. Study observations and caveats: In a later analysis, common viral pathogens appeared linked to several of the most significant clusters. Later work associated 16,951 TCR beta sequences with HLA alleles at 0.05 false discovery rate.

Concerning this clone itself: Its antigen is unidentified.

Vbeta (60) and Jbeta (13) primers were used in the PCR. The repertoire was sequenced with immunoSEQ multiplex PCR; TCRdb's copy has only in-frame clones and lacks some. The repertoire includes tens of thousands of clones, 80% of them detected once, and around 6% sits in the top ten. Material: PBMCs. This chain joins TRBV29-1 and TRBJ2-1, with TRBD2 matching 9 bases. This clonotype was obtained from a male donor in good health and CMV-seronegative. Here the CDR3 DNA reads TGCAGCCTAAGCGGGGGGTCCGGCGCGGAGCAGTTCTTC. Translated, it gives CSLSGGSGAEQFF.